These 14 T cell receptor beta chains came from one sample sequenced in a study of T cells in narcolepsy (dated by TCRdb to 2017 to 2018). Libraries were built with the immunoSEQ multiplex PCR assay. TCRdb provides this immuneACCESS table in a form limited to in-frame rearrangements. Some clones are lacking; in checked studies, under half of them reflect an unresolved V gene, and why the rest are absent is not known. The sample table contains under 35,000 clones; only one count was recorded for 85% to 90% of them. In total, the top ten clones hold 0.95% to 1.5% of the sample. Sequencing input: CD45RA- memory CD4+ T cells from PBMCs. Per the publication, the cell subset or site label means: memory T cells sorted ex vivo from peripheral blood. These receptors all come from a human donor with narcolepsy.

The chain is built from TRBV5-1 and TRBJ2-7; D might be TRBD1 (6 bases). The V gene's germline CDR1 is SGHRS and CDR2 YFSETQ. This CDR3 comprises 13 residues. Trimming removed 2 bases from V and 5 bases from J, with 11 bases in between. The CDR3 sequence is CASSFPNRDEQYF. Written as DNA, the CDR3 is TGCGCCAGCAGCTTTCCTAACAGGGACGAGCAGTACTTC.

The chain joins TRBV30 to TRBJ2-2, with D perhaps matching TRBD1 (6 bases). CDR3 size: 14 residues. Germline lookup yields CDR1 GTSNPN and CDR2 SVGIG (reference sequence). V was clipped by 3 bases and J by 0 bases, with 8 bases between them. CDR3 in DNA: TGTGCCTGGAGGGGGGCTTCGAACACCGGGGAGCTGTTTTTT. Its translation: CAWRGASNTGELFF.

This clone was detected a few times. This chain connects TRBV11-2 to TRBJ1-2, with TRBD1 matching over 10 bases. The germline CDR1 and CDR2 sequences are SGHAT and FQNNGV. The CDR3 runs to 15 residues. The junction had 7 bases not matched to a gene; V was cut back by 5 bases and J by 4 bases. The CDR3 coding sequence is TGTGCCAGCAGCCCCCGACAGGGGGCTGGCTATGGCTACACCTTC. Protein sequence: CASSPRQGAGYGYTF.

The chain has TRBV7-2 and TRBJ2-7; TRBD2 is a possible D gene (6 bases). Germline lookup yields CDR1 SGHTA and CDR2 FQGNSA. This CDR3 comprises 15 residues. Trimming removed 4 bases at V and 5 bases at J, with 18 bases between. The CDR3 spells CASSSHQTRLDEQYF. The CDR3 region has the DNA TGTGCCAGCAGCTCCCACCAGACTAGGTTGGACGAGCAGTACTTC.

The V and J genes are TRBV11-2 and TRBJ2-1; possible D gene TRBD2, 6 bases. The CDR3 covers 15 residues. CDR1 and CDR2 (germline): SGHAT, FQNNGV. V was trimmed by 4 bases and J by 0 bases, leaving 10 bases between them. The CDR3 region has the DNA TGTGCCAGCAGCTCCCTCGGGGGCTCCTACAATGAGCAGTTCTTC. Its protein product is CASSSLGGSYNEQFF.

This clone was seen once. The chain links TRBV6-1 to TRBJ1-1; D possibly corresponds to TRBD1 (6 bases). V gave up 5 bases and J gave up 7 bases, with 14 bases separating them. Germline CDR1 is MNHNS and CDR2 is SASEGT. The CDR3 runs 13 residues. CDR3 amino acids: CASSPGHSIEAFF. DNA for the CDR3: TGTGCCAGCAGTCCGGGACATTCAATTGAAGCTTTCTTT.

CDR3 sequence reads: CASSPSRVLHEQFF. The CDR3, as DNA: TGCGCCAGCAGCCCCTCCCGGGTCTTGCATGAGCAGTTCTTC. The rearrangement links TRBV5-1 to TRBJ2-1, with D unclear. CDR1 SGHRS and CDR2 YFSETQ come from the germline V gene. V was shortened by 4 bases and J by 8 bases, with 16 bases between the two germline ends. This CDR3 has 14 amino acids.

This chain links TRBV11-2 with TRBJ2-1; maybe TRBD2 (6 bases). The CDR3 consists of 14 residues. Germline CDR1 and CDR2: SGHAT and FQNNGV. Trimming left V 2 bases short and J 5 bases short, with 10 bases between. CDR3 DNA: TGTGCCAGCAGCTTAACGGGGGTTAACAATGAGCAGTTCTTC. Translating gives CASSLTGVNNEQFF.

This chain uses TRBV11-3 with TRBJ2-1; 10 positions agree with TRBD1. Germline-derived CDR1 and CDR2 are SGHNT and YENEEA. Trimming at V came to 3 bases and at J to 8 bases, leaving 7 bases not matched to a gene. This CDR3 has 15 amino acids. The CDR3 here is CASSLTGGSVDEQFF. CDR3 DNA sequence: TGTGCCAGCAGCTTGACAGGGGGCTCCGTCGATGAGCAGTTCTTC. Complete variable domain (other parts from reference TRBV11-3 and TRBJ2-1): EAGVVQSPRYKIIEKKQPVAFWCNPISGHNTLYWYLQNLGQGPELLIRYENEEAVDDSQLPKDRFSAERLKGVDSTLKIQPAELGDSAVYLCASSLTGGSVDEQFFGPGTRLTVL.

The chain recombines TRBV29-1 with TRBJ2-1, with 10 bases matching TRBD2. Germline values: CDR1 SQVTM, CDR2 ANQGSEA. CDR3 size: 15 residues. Trimming cost V 7 bases and J 5 bases; bases outside gene matches: 11. The CDR3 bases are TGCAGCGGGCTACTAGCGGGGAGGATCCACAATGAGCAGTTCTTC. Its translation: CSGLLAGRIHNEQFF.

Worth noting for this clone: The identical CDR3 is also encoded by other nucleotide sequences in the sample. V usage is TRBV9 and J usage is TRBJ2-1; 11 bases fit TRBD2. V gave up 3 bases and J gave up 7 bases; unmatched junction bases: 6. Looked up from germline, CDR1 is SGDLS and CDR2 is YYNGEE. The CDR3 covers 15 residues. The CDR3 is CASSATGTSGNEQFF. DNA of the CDR3: TGTGCCAGCAGCGCAACCGGGACTAGCGGTAATGAGCAGTTCTTC.

This clone was counted only a few times. The rearrangement uses TRBV7-9 and TRBJ2-2; 8 bases map to TRBD1. Germline V gene data show CDR1 as SEHNR and CDR2 as FQNEAQ (reference sequence). Losses at the gene ends were 1 base for V and 0 bases for J; bases not matched to a gene: 7. This CDR3 region has 18 residues. CDR3 residues: CASSLVSGGRSNTGELFF. CDR3 nucleotides: TGTGCCAGCAGCTTAGTTTCAGGGGGCCGGTCGAACACCGGGGAGCTGTTTTTT.

This sequence joins TRBV5-1 and TRBJ1-6; TRBD1 might be the D (5 bases). Germline-derived CDR1 and CDR2 are SGHRS and YFSETQ. This CDR3 has 17 amino acids. The V end lost 0 bases, the J end lost 0 bases, and 10 bases lay between the germline ends. In DNA, the CDR3 is TGCGCCAGCAGCTTGGCCGAGGGGAGCTCCTATAATTCACCCCTCCACTTT. Translation gives CASSLAEGSSYNSPLHF.

The V call is TRBV29-1, the J call TRBJ2-5, with TRBD1 matching 8 bases. V gave up 7 bases and J gave up 5 bases; unmatched junction bases: 6. Germline V lookup: CDR1 SQVTM, CDR2 ANQGSEA. This CDR3 region has 12 residues. CDR3: CSGDRGGETQYF. The CDR3 nucleotides are TGCAGCGGTGACAGGGGAGGTGAGACCCAGTACTTC.